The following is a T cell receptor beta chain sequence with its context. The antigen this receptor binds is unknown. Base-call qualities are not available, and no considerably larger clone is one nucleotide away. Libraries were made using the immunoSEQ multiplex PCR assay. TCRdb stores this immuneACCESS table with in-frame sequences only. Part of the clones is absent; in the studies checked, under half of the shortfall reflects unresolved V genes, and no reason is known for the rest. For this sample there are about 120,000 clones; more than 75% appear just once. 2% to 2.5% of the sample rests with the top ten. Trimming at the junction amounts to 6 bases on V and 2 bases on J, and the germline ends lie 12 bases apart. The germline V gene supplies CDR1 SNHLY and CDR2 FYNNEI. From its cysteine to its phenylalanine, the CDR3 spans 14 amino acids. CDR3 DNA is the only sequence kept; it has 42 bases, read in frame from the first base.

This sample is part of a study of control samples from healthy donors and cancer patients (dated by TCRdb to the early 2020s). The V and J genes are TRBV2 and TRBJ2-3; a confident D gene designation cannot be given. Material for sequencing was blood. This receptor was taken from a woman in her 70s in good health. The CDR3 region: CASSLLTPTDTQYF. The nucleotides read TGTGCCAGCAGCCTCCTGACCCCCACAGATACGCAGTATTTT.